This T cell receptor beta chain comes out of a study of blood T cells in healthy people across ages. In this sample, this clonotype turned up a few times. Per the germline V gene, CDR1 is DFQATT and CDR2 is SNEGSKA (reference sequence). The CDR3 spans 12 residues. The V end lost 6 bases, the J end lost 10 bases, and 16 bases lay between the germline ends. Through a sample-barcoded 5' primer and a J-beta primer mix, a second PCR was run for roughly 7 to 11 cycles. MiXCR was run by TCRdb on the 5' RACE reads, yielding one entry per CDR3 protein. Of about 640,000 distinct CDR3 sequences listed, roughly 53% are singletons.

V is TRBV20-1 and J is TRBJ2-1; D may be TRBD2 (5 bases). Sequenced material: blood. The source of this sequence is a man aged 60 to 75 in good health. The CDR3 region is CSAPPTGEEQFF. The CDR3 coding sequence is TGCAGTGCCCCTCCGACCGGGGAGGAGCAGTTCTTC.